The 5 T cell receptor beta chains below were found in one sample sequenced in a study of CD8+CD57+ T cells in acquired aplastic anemia. Flow cytometry had shown expanded CD8+CD57+ cells in the patients chosen for sequencing. Genomic DNA, the template, was used for profiling of the TCR beta VDJ and CDR3. A single record per CDR3 protein comes from TCRdb applying MiXCR to the reads. The table lists about 180,000 distinct CDR3 sequences, less than 50% of them singletons, with roughly 13% in the top ten. The sequenced sample consisted of sorted CD4+, CD8+, or CD8+CD57+ T cells (not recorded which) from PBMCs. The receptors originated from a human donor with aplastic anemia.

This clonotype was counted at least ten times. The rearrangement joins TRBV7-8 to TRBJ2-7; D uncertain. Germline-derived CDR1 and CDR2 are SGHVS and FQNEAQ. The CDR3 consists of 12 residues. V was shortened by 0 bases and J by 6 bases, with 6 bases between the two germline ends. CDR3 loop: CASSLAFGEQYF. CDR3 nucleotide sequence: TGTGCCAGCAGCTTAGCATTCGGCGAGCAGTACTTC.

This clonotype was observed at least ten times. This rearrangement joins TRBV4-1 to TRBJ1-2, with D perhaps matching TRBD1 (5 bases). Trimming took off 3 bases at V and 4 bases at J, with 21 bases between the two ends. The CDR3 runs 17 residues. Looked up from germline, CDR1 is MGHRA and CDR2 is YSYEKL. This CDR3 is CASSHENRRQGAYGYTF. As DNA, the CDR3 is TGCGCCAGCAGCCACGAAAATCGTCGCCAGGGAGCCTATGGCTACACCTTC.

A few counts support this clonotype. For the CDR3, the DNA is TGCAGCGTTGAGATCCCCGCTCCGACCTACAATGAGCAGTTCTTC. Amino acid sequence: CSVEIPAPTYNEQFF. The chain has TRBV29-1 and TRBJ2-1, with no clear D. The CDR3 is 15 residues long. Trimming took off 3 bases at V and 2 bases at J, with 14 bases between the two ends. Germline V lookup: CDR1 SQVTM, CDR2 ANQGSEA.

This chain uses TRBV18 with TRBJ2-1; D uncertain. The V gene's germline CDR1 is KGHSH and CDR2 LQKENI. The CDR3 contains 13 residues. Trimming cost V 4 bases and J 4 bases, with 8 bases left between them. The CDR3 sequence: CASSQGIYNEQFF. The DNA for the CDR3 is TGTGCCAGCTCACAAGGGATATACAATGAGCAGTTCTTC.

The gene calls are TRBV29-1 and TRBJ1-2; D unresolved. There are 13 residues in the CDR3. V lost 1 base, J lost 2 bases, and 8 bases lay in between. The V gene's germline CDR1 is SQVTM and CDR2 ANQGSEA. The CDR3 here is CSVEVHSNYGYTF. The CDR3 nucleotides are TGCAGCGTTGAAGTACACTCGAACTATGGCTACACCTTC.